This is a list of T cell receptor beta chains from one sample in a study of response to subunit inactivated influenza vaccine. Each CDR3 protein gets one entry after TCRdb re-called the RT-PCR reads with MiXCR. The sample holds around 650,000 distinct CDR3 sequences, 15% to 19% seen once. Sample: PBMCs from blood, taken 11 to 12 days after vaccination. The receptors come from a man in his fifties or sixties who received an inactivated influenza vaccine. Each CDR3 is given with its conserved first and last residue. The D gene is left open where the match is weak. Expanded clones are given a class, and other clones once, few, many or no size at all.

J,V,size,D,CDR3,DNA
TRBJ2-3,TRBV6-1,-,-,CASGWQDDTDTQYF,TGTGCCAGTGGTTGGCAGGACGACACAGATACGCAGTATTTT
TRBJ2-1,TRBV28,few,TRBD2,CAGSGSAYNEQFF,TGTGCCGGGAGCGGGAGTGCCTACAATGAGCAGTTCTTC
TRBJ1-5,TRBV28,few,-,CASGTTANNQPQHF,TGTGCCAGCGGGACGACGGCTAATAATCAGCCCCAGCATTTT
TRBJ2-7,TRBV5-1,-,-,CASRVRAGMTYEQYF,TGCGCCAGCAGAGTGAGGGCGGGAATGACGTACGAGCAGTACTTC
TRBJ1-1,TRBV7-2,few,-,CASSLDVVPQAFF,TGTGCCAGCAGCTTAGACGTAGTCCCGCAAGCTTTCTTT
TRBJ1-5,TRBV29-1,many,-,CSASLGGGNQPQHF,TGCAGCGCCTCGTTGGGGGGCGGCAATCAGCCCCAGCATTTT
TRBJ2-4,TRBV6-4,once,-,CASSDPDKSGIQYF,TGTGCCAGCAGTGACCCTGACAAGTCAGGCATTCAGTACTTC
TRBJ2-1,TRBV10-3,few,-,CATRSNEQFF,TGTGCGACTAGATCCAATGAGCAGTTCTTC
TRBJ2-7,TRBV5-1,many,-,CASSLSSSYEQYF,TGCGCCAGCAGCTTGTCTAGCTCCTACGAGCAGTACTTC
TRBJ1-5,TRBV19,many,-,CASSIGREFNQPQHF,TGTGCCAGTAGTATTGGTAGGGAGTTCAATCAGCCCCAGCATTTT
TRBJ2-3,TRBV11-1,-,TRBD2,CASSSGLAGGRLTDTQYF,TGTGCCAGCAGCTCGGGACTAGCGGGGGGTCGCCTCACAGATACGCAGTATTTT
TRBJ1-5,TRBV5-8,few,-,CASSLAPKPQHF,TGTGCCAGCAGCCTGGCCCCCAAGCCCCAGCATTTT
TRBJ2-2,TRBV7-2,many,-,CASTSFGGTGELFF,TGTGCCAGCACCTCCTTTGGGGGGACCGGGGAGCTGTTTTTT
TRBJ2-2,TRBV15,-,TRBD1,CATSRDRGIVTGELFF,TGTGCCACCAGCAGAGACAGGGGGATCGTCACCGGGGAGCTGTTTTTT
TRBJ2-5,TRBV15,few,TRBD1,CATRNSRGTEIIGTQYF,TGTGCCACCCGAAATAGCAGGGGGACAGAGATAATTGGGACCCAGTACTTC
TRBJ1-2,TRBV6-2/TRBV6-3,many,-,CASSDGQRNYGYTF,TGTGCCAGCAGCGACGGGCAGAGGAACTATGGCTACACCTTC
TRBJ2-4,TRBV20-1,few,-,CSARSASAKNIQYF,TGCAGTGCCCGATCCGCCAGTGCCAAAAACATTCAGTACTTC
TRBJ2-1,TRBV11-2,few,TRBD2,CASSLAGTSNNEQFF,TGTGCCAGCAGCTTGGCCGGGACTAGCAACAATGAGCAGTTCTTC
TRBJ2-7,TRBV6-2/TRBV6-3,-,TRBD1,CASRYRDRGLRYAHEQYF,TGTGCCAGCCGATACCGGGACAGGGGCCTTAGATATGCCCACGAGCAGTACTTC
TRBJ2-1,TRBV11-1,few,-,CASSSGGTSSYNEQFF,TGTGCCAGCAGCTCGGGCGGCACCAGCTCCTACAATGAGCAGTTCTTC
TRBJ2-1,TRBV3-1,-,-,CASSQDAARVEQFF,TGTGCCAGCAGCCAAGATGCCGCGAGGGTCGAGCAGTTCTTC
TRBJ2-3,TRBV10-3,many,-,CAISARPSTDTQYF,TGTGCCATCAGTGCACGGCCGAGCACAGATACGCAGTATTTT
TRBJ1-1,TRBV5-1,few,-,CASSSLARGTGSTEAFF,TGCGCCAGCAGCTCCCTTGCGCGTGGAACAGGGAGCACTGAAGCTTTCTTT
TRBJ2-5,TRBV20-1,few,-,CSATQWVGETQYF,TGCAGTGCTACTCAATGGGTGGGGGAGACCCAGTACTTC
TRBJ2-3,TRBV10-3,-,-,CAISESLGGTDTQYF,TGTGCCATCAGTGAGTCCCTGGGGGGCACAGATACGCAGTATTTT
TRBJ2-3,TRBV20-1,-,-,CSARVGFPPDTQYF,TGCAGTGCTAGAGTGGGGTTCCCCCCAGATACGCAGTATTTT
TRBJ2-2,TRBV30,-,TRBD1,CAWSVETGGSGGELFF,TGTGCCTGGAGTGTCGAGACAGGGGGCTCGGGCGGGGAGCTGTTTTTT
TRBJ2-4,TRBV7-8,few,-,CASSKGTKNIQYF,TGTGCCAGCAGTAAGGGGACCAAAAACATTCAGTACTTC
TRBJ2-2,TRBV12-3/TRBV12-4,-,-,CASSFFPQTSNGAGELFF,TGTGCCAGCAGTTTTTTTCCGCAGACTAGTAACGGCGCCGGGGAGCTGTTTTTT
TRBJ2-3,TRBV24-1,-,TRBD1,CATSDLPSGQTDTQYF,TGTGCCACCAGTGATTTGCCCTCGGGACAGACCGATACGCAGTATTTT
TRBJ2-1,TRBV18,-,-,CASSPRTASSYNEQFF,TGTGCCAGCTCGCCCAGGACAGCCAGCTCCTACAATGAGCAGTTCTTC
TRBJ2-7,TRBV11-2,many,-,CASSLEWGKAYEQYF,TGTGCCAGCAGCTTAGAGTGGGGTAAAGCCTACGAGCAGTACTTC
TRBJ2-5,TRBV19,-,-,CASSILPEDQETQYF,TGTGCCAGTAGTATATTGCCGGAAGACCAAGAGACCCAGTACTTC
TRBJ2-6,TRBV11-2,few,TRBD2,CASSLPSGGKSSGANVLTF,TGTGCCAGCAGCTTACCTTCGGGAGGGAAGAGCTCTGGGGCCAACGTCCTGACTTTC
TRBJ2-3,TRBV29-1,few,-,CSVDAADTQYF,TGCAGCGTTGATGCGGCAGATACGCAGTATTTT
TRBJ2-3,TRBV7-2,-,TRBD2,CASSLGEGDTQYF,TGTGCCAGCAGCTTAGGGGAGGGAGATACGCAGTATTTT
TRBJ2-6,TRBV6-1,-,TRBD1,CASSGPTGGSIGANVLTF,TGTGCCAGCAGCGGCCCGACAGGGGGATCAATTGGGGCCAACGTCCTGACTTTC
TRBJ1-6,TRBV7-3,few,-,CASSLRYNSPLHF,TGTGCCAGCAGCTTACGGTATAATTCACCCCTCCACTTT
TRBJ1-2,TRBV2,many,-,CASSKTGIYYGYTF,TGTGCCAGCAGTAAAACAGGGATTTACTATGGCTACACCTTC
TRBJ2-7,TRBV4-2,-,TRBD2,CASSQEGREGIQYF,TGTGCCAGCAGCCAAGAGGGTCGGGAGGGGATTCAGTACTTC
TRBJ2-1,TRBV29-1,-,TRBD1,CSAGQGAVNEQFF,TGCAGCGCAGGACAGGGGGCAGTGAATGAGCAGTTCTTC
TRBJ2-7,TRBV3-1,few,-,CASSRKNEQYF,TGTGCCAGCAGCCGGAAGAACGAGCAGTACTTC